Included here is one TCR beta chain sequence, with context. This clonotype was seen just once. It lacks a known antigen. No base quality values were provided; no much bigger clone lies one nucleotide off. Support from one read is weak. Sequencing used an Illumina HiSeq 1500. Through fastp at Q25 and MiXCR, TCRdb rebuilt clones from the public reads, retaining in-frame beta chains. Each CDR3 protein appears once, grouped with its most common genes and DNA. A total of roughly 600,000 distinct CDR3 sequences appear in this sample, less than 25% of them only once. Approximately 8.2% of the sample goes to the ten largest clones. For CDR1 and CDR2, the germline V gene lists MGHDK and SYGVNS. The CDR3 covers 13 residues, taking in both the cysteine and the phenylalanine. Only the CDR3 DNA is retained, 39 bases long and in frame from the first base. V and J lose 2 bases and 15 bases, and a span of 17 bases separates them.

The sample comes from a study of T cell repertoires in cytomegalovirus infection (dated by TCRdb to the late 2010s). Study-wide context: Because public TCR beta signatures pointed to carriage of CMV infection together with the matching HLA type, the HLA type of each donor mattered for the analysis.

Overall study outcomes, separate from this receptor: Cumulative frequency of public TCR beta family members discriminated carriers of CMV infection plus the relevant HLA type in this cohort and an independent approximately 370-donor cohort. The ex vivo response was dominated by HLA-C-restricted CMV-specific TCR beta clonotypes, and the single most frequent clonotype in two of eight donors was supplied by these HLA-C-restricted clonotypes.

Input material: CD8+ T cells from PBMCs. The chain couples TRBV25-1 to TRBJ2-4; the D gene is unclear. This TCR was recovered from a human donor in good health (CMV status not recorded). Some clones in this sample may be carry-over from other donors' samples. CDR3 reads: CASSEGSTPQRYF. The DNA sequence reads TGTGCCAGCAGTGAAGGCTCCACTCCCCAGCGGTACTTC.